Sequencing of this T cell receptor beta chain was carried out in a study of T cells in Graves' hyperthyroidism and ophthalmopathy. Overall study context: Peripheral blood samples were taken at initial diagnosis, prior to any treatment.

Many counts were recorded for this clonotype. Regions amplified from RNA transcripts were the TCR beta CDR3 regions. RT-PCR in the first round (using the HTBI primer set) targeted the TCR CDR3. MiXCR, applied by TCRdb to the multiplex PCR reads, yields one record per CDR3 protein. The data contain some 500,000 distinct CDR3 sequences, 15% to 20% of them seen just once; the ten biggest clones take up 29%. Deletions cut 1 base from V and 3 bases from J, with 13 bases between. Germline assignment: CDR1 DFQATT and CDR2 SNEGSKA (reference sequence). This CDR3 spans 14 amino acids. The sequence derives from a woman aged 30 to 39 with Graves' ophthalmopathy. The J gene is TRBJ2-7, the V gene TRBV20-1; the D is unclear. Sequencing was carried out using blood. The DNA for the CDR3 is TGCAGTGCTAGAGGTGACGTATGGAACTACGAGCAGTACTTC. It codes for CSARGDVWNYEQYF.